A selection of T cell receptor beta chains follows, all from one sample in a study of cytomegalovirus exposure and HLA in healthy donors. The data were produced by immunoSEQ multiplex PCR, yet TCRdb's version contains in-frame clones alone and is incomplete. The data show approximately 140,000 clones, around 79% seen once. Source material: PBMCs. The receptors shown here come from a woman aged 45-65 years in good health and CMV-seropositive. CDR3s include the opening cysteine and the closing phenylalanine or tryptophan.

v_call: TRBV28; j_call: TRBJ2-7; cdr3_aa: CASSTPGQGGHEQYF
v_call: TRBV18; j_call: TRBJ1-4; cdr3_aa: CASSPLTGDGEKLFF
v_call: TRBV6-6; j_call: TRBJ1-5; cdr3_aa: CASSSRIAQPQHF
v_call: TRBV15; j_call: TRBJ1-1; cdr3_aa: CATSMSRDTEAFF
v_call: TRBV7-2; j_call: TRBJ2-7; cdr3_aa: CASSLDRVDEQYF
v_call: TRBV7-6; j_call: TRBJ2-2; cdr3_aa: CASSGTQGGELFF
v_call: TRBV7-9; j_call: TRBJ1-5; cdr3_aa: CASSLEIGGEHQPQHF
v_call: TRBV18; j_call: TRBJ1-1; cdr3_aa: CASSPGGAEAFF
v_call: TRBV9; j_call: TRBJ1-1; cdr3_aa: CASSALATGVNTEAFF
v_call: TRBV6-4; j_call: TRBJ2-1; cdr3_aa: CASRPTSGGLDEQFF
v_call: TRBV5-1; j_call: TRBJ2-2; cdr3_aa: CASSLQGTNTGELFF
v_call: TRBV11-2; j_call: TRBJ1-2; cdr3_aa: CASSLTERNKYGYTF
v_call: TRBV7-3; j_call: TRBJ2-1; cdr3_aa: CASSSGRGADEQFF
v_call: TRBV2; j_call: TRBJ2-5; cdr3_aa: CASHSGGAKETQYF
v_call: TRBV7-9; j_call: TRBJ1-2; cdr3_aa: CASSSGVLNNYFGYTF
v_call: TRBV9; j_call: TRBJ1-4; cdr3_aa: CASSVTGDGYEKLFF
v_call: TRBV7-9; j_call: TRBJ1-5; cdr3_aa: CASSLGGLNQPQHF
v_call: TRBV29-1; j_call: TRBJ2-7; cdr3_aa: CSVHGAGDLYEQYF
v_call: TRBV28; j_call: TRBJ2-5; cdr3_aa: CASSLGSVETQYF
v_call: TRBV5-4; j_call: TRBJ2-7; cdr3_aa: CASSSGTSGPYEQYF
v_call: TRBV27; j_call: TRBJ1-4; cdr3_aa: CASSLRSDRMKLFF
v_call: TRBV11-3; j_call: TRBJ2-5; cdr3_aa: CASSLGGQAEETQYF
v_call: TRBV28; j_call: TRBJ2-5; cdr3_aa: CASSLRTSGGVRETQYF
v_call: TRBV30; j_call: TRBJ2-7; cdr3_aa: CAWSGTGVGYF
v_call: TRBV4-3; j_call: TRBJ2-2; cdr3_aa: CASSLGRGYGELFF
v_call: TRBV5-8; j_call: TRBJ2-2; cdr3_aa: CASNYDRGYTGELFF
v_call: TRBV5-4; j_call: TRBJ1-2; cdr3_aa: CASSRWQGNSYTF
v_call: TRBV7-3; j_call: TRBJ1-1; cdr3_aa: CASRLQGGTEAFF
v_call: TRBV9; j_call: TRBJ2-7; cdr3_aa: CASSPVGTATYEQYF
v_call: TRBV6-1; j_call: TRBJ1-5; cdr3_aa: CASRDSGGNQPQHF
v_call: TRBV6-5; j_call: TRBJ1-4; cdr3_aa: CASTDRVGEKLFF
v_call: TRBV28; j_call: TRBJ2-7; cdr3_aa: CASSSGVYEQYF
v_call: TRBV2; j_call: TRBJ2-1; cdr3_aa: CASSLGTSGRSNEQFF
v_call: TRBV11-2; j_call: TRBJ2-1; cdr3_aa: CASRGGGFVSAYNEQFF
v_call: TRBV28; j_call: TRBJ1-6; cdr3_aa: CASSRLGQGQGVSPLHF
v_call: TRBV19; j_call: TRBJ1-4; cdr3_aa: CASRVTGIVEKLFF
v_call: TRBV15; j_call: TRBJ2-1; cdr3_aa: CATSRDTGEVYNEQFF
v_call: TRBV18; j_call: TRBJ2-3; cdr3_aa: CASSPREHSTDTQYF
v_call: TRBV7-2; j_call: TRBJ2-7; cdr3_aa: CASSLGGTTIYEQYF
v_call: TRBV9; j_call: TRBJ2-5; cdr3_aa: CASSVSGTGGVETQYF
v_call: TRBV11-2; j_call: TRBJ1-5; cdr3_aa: CASSFGQVNQPQHF
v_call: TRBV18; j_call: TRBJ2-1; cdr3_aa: CASSPGAAIGRGPYNEQFF
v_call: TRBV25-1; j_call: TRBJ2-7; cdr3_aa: CASSDAPGELNYEQYF
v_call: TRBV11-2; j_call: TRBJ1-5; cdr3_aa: CASSLGLAAREDQPQHF
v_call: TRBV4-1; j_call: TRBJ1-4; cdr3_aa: CASSPIIAGQNNEKLFF